The subject of this entry is one TCR beta chain. The antigen remains undetermined. The assay was immunoSEQ multiplex PCR, and TCRdb's table has in-frame clones only and misses some. The sample holds around 2,400 clones; 70% to 85% are singletons and the top ten take 5.5% to 7%. V lost 3 bases and J 2 bases, leaving 10 bases between the germline ends. This CDR3 contains 13 residues. Germline CDR1 reads GTSNPN; CDR2 reads SVGIG (reference sequence). The sample comes from a study of brain metastases from non-small cell lung cancer. Study findings and constraints: TCR repertoires overlapped largely between brain metastases and matched primaries. T-cell clones appeared expanded in about two thirds of brain metastases relative to matched primary tumors. Compared with primary tumors, brain metastases showed less T-cell infiltration.

The chain couples TRBV30 to TRBJ1-2; D is unclear. This receptor was obtained from a donor aged 40 or older with non-small cell lung cancer. Sequencing was carried out using primary lung tumor tissue. The CDR3 is CAWSAQTNYGYTF. In DNA, the CDR3 is TGTGCCTGGAGCGCCCAAACAAACTATGGCTACACCTTC.